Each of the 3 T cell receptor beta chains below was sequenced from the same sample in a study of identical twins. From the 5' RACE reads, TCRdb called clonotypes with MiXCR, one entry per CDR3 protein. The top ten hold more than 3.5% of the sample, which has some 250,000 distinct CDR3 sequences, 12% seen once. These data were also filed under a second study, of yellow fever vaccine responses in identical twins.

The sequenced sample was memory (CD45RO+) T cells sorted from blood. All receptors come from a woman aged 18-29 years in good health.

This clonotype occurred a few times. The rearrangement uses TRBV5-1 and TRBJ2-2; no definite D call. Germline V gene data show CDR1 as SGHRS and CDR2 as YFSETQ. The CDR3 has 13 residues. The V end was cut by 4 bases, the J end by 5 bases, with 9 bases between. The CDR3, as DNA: TGCGCCAGCAGCGTTAGGCAAACCGGGGAGCTGTTTTTT. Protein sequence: CASSVRQTGELFF.

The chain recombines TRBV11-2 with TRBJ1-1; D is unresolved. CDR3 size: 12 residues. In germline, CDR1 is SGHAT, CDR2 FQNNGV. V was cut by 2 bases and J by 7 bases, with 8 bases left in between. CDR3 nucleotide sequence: TGTGCCAGCAGCTTAAGAGACTTTGAAGCTTTCTTT. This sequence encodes CASSLRDFEAFF.

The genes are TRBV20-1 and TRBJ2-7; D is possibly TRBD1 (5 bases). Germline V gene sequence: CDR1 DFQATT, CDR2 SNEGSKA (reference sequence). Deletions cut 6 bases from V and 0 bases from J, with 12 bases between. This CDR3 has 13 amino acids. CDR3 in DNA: TGCAGTGCGCGGACAAGAAGCTCCTACGAGCAGTACTTC. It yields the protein CSARTRSSYEQYF.